One and the same sample provided the 5 T cell receptor beta chains below, sequenced in a study of blood T cell repertoires in COVID-19. Using immunoSEQ multiplex PCR, the repertoire was profiled, and TCRdb retains in-frame clones only, with some absent. The sample contains 130,000 to 150,000 clones, roughly 83% of which appear only once. The sequenced sample was peripheral blood. These receptors were obtained from a woman aged 80 or over with acute or convalescent COVID-19.

The CDR3 coding sequence is TGCGCCAGCAGCCAAGGTGGAACGGACAGGGGTCGACTCGGCTACACCTTC. Its protein is CASSQGGTDRGRLGYTF. The chain combines TRBV4-1 with TRBJ1-2; TRBD1 matches at 9 bases. The trim removed 1 base at V and 8 bases at J, leaving 14 bases unmatched. From germline, CDR1 is MGHRA and CDR2 YSYEKL. The CDR3 totals 17 residues.

This clone has more than one count but fewer than ten. The chain recombines TRBV7-3 with TRBJ2-3, with a weak D call TRBD1 (6 bases). The V gene's germline CDR1 is SGHTA and CDR2 FQGTGA. Deletions cut 5 bases from V and 4 bases from J, with 13 bases between. The CDR3 loop spans 14 amino acids. The CDR3 sequence: CASSLGQSADTQYF. In nucleotides, the CDR3 is TGTGCCAGCAGCCTCGGACAGTCCGCAGATACGCAGTATTTT.

The rearrangement uses TRBV2 and TRBJ1-1; D possibly corresponds to TRBD1 (5 bases). Per the germline V gene, CDR1 is SNHLY and CDR2 is FYNNEI. The CDR3 runs 14 residues. With 6 bases removed from V and 3 bases from J, the gap between germline ends came to 14 bases. The CDR3 loop is CASSRIQGDTEAFF. The CDR3 DNA reads as TGTGCCAGCAGCCGCATTCAGGGCGACACTGAAGCTTTCTTT.

V is TRBV7-9 and J is TRBJ1-1; 8 bases match TRBD1. The CDR3 totals 18 residues. Germline CDR1 reads SEHNR; CDR2 reads FQNEAQ (reference sequence). With 5 bases clipped from V and 3 bases from J, the junction kept 17 bases outside the gene matches. This chain's CDR3 is CASSGRDGTGKFYTEAFF. The CDR3 DNA reads TGTGCCAGCAGCGGACGAGATGGGACAGGTAAATTTTACACTGAAGCTTTCTTT.

The gene calls are TRBV4-1 and TRBJ1-1, with D tentatively TRBD1 (5 bases). The CDR3 length is 13 residues. Germline CDR1 MGHRA, CDR2 YSYEKL. Trimming shortened V by 0 bases and J by 10 bases, and 12 bases separated the two germline ends. The CDR3 loop is CASSQDPGVTAFF. DNA for the CDR3: TGCGCCAGCAGCCAAGATCCGGGGGTAACAGCTTTCTTT.